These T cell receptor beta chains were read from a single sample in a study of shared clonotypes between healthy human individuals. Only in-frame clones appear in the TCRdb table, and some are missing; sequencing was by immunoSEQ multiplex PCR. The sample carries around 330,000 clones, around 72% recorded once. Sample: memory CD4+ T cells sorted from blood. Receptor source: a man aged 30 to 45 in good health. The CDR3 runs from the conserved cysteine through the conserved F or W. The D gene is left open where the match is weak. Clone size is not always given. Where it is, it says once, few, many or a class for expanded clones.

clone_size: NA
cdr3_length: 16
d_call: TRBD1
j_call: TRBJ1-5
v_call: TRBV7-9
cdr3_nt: TGTGCCAGCAGCGACAACCACAGGGGGCGCGGTCAGCCCCAGCATTTT
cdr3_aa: CASSDNHRGRGQPQHF

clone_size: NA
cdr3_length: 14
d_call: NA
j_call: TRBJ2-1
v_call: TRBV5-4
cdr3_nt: TGTGCCAGCAGACGATGGGAACAGTACAATGAGCAGTTCTTC
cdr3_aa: CASRRWEQYNEQFF

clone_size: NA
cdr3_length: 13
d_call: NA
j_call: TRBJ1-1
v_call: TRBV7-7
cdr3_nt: TGTGCCAGCAGCATAGACAGGAACACTGAAGCTTTCTTT
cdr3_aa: CASSIDRNTEAFF

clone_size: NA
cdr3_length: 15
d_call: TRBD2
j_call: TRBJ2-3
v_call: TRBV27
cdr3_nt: TGTGCCAGCAGTTTTCGGACTAGTTGGACAGATACGCAGTATTTT
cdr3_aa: CASSFRTSWTDTQYF

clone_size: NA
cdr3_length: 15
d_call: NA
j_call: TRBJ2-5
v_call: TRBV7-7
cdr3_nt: TGTGCCAGCAGCTTAGGATCCGGGTTTTGGGAGACCCAGTACTTC
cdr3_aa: CASSLGSGFWETQYF

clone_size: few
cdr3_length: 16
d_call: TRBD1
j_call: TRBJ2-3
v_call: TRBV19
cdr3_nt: TGTGCCAGTTCGACAGGGGGGGCCAGGGGCACAATTACGCAGTATTTT
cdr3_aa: CASSTGGARGTITQYF

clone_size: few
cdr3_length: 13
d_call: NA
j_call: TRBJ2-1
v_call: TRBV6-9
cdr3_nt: TGTGCCAGCAGTTACACACAAGGGAATGAGCAGTTCTTC
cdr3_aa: CASSYTQGNEQFF

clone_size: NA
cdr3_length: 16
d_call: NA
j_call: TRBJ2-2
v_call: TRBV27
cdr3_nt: TGTGCCAGCAGGCGCTTGTCAGGGACGAACACCGGGGAGCTGTTTTTT
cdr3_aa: CASRRLSGTNTGELFF

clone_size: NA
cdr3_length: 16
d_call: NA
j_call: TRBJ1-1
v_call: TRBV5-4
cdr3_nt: TGTGCCAGCAGCTTGGGGCAGGGGCGGATAAGGACTGAAGCTTTCTTT
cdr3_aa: CASSLGQGRIRTEAFF

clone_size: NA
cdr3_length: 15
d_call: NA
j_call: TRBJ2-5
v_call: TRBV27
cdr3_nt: TGTGCCAGCAGCCGAAAGGTGCACGGACAAGAGACCCAGTACTTC
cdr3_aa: CASSRKVHGQETQYF

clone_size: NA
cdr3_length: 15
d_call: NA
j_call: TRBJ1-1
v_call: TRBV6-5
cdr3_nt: TGTGCCAGCAGGCCAAGGGAAGGGATGAACACTGAAGCTTTCTTT
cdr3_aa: CASRPREGMNTEAFF

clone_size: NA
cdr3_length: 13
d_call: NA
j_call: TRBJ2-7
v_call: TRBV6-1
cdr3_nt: TGTGCCAGCAGTGAAGCCGCCTCCTACGAGCAGTACTTC
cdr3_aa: CASSEAASYEQYF

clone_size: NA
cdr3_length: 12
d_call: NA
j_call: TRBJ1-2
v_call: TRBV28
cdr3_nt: TGTGCCAGCACCCCAGGGTACTATGGCTACACCTTC
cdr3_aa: CASTPGYYGYTF

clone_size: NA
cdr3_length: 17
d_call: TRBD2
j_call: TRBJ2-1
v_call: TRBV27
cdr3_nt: TGTGCCAGCAGTTTATCGTGGGCTAGCGGGAGGGCAAATGAGCAGTTCTTC
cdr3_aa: CASSLSWASGRANEQFF

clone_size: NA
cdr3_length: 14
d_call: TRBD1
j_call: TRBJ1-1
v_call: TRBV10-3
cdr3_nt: TGTGCCATCAGTTACGACAGGGGCCGCACTGAAGCTTTCTTT
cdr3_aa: CAISYDRGRTEAFF

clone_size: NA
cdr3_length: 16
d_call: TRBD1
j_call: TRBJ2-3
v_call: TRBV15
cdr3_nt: TGTGCCACCAGCAGCCCTTTGGACAGGGTAACAGATACGCAGTATTTT
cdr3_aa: CATSSPLDRVTDTQYF

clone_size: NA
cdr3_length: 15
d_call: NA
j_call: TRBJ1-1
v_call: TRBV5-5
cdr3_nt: TGTGCCAGCAGCTTGGGGACAGCGGCGAACACTGAAGCTTTCTTT
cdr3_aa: CASSLGTAANTEAFF

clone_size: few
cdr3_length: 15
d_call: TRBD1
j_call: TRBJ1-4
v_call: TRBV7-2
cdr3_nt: TGTGCCAGCAGCCGGATGACAGGGTTTGGGGAAAAACTGTTTTTT
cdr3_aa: CASSRMTGFGEKLFF

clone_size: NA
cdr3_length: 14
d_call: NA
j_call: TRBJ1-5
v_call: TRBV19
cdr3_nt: TGTGCCAGTAGTATAGATGGAGTCAATCAGCCCCAGCATTTT
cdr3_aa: CASSIDGVNQPQHF

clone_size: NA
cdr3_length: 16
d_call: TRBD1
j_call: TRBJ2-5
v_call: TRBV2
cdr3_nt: TGTGCCAGCAGTCCCCAACCACAGGGGAACCAAGAGACCCAGTACTTC
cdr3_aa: CASSPQPQGNQETQYF

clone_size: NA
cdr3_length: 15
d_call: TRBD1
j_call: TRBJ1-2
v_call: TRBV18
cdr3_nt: TGTGCCAGCTCACCAGGGACAGCCGGGGACTATGGCTACACCTTC
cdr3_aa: CASSPGTAGDYGYTF

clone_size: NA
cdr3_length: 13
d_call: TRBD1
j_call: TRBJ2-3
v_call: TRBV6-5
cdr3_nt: TGTGCCAGCAGACGAACAGGGGTACATACGCAGTATTTT
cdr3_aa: CASRRTGVHTQYF

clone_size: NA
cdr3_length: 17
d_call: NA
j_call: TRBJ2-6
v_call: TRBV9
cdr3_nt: TGTGCCAGCAGCGTAGGACAGCCCGCAACTGGGGCCAACGTCCTGACTTTC
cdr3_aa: CASSVGQPATGANVLTF

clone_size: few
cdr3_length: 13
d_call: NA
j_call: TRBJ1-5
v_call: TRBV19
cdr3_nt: TGTGCCAGTAAACCAAACAGCAATCAGCCCCAGCATTTT
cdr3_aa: CASKPNSNQPQHF

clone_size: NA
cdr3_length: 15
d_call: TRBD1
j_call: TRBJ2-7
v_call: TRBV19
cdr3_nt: TGTGCCAGTAGATCCGGACAGGACAGCTCCTACGAGCAGTACTTC
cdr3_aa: CASRSGQDSSYEQYF

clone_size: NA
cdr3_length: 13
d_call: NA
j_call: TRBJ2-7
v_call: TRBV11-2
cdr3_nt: TGTGCCAGCAGCTTAGAAAGGCGAGGCGAGCAGTACTTC
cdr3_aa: CASSLERRGEQYF

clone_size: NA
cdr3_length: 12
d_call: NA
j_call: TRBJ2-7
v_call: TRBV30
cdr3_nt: TGTGCCTGGATGCGGGGAATGTACGAGCAGTACTTC
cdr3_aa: CAWMRGMYEQYF

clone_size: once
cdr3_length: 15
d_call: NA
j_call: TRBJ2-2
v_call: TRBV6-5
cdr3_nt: TGTGCCAGCAGCCTGGTAGTGGGCCCCACCGGGGAGCTGTTTTTT
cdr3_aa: CASSLVVGPTGELFF

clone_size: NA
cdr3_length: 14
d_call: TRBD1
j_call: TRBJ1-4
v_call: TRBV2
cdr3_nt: TGTGCCAGCAGTCCGGGACAGGGACATGAAAAACTGTTTTTT
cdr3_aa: CASSPGQGHEKLFF

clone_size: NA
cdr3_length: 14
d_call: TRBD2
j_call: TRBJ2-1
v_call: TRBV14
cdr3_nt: TGTGCCAGCAGCCGATCGGGACTAGCGTCTGAGCAGTTCTTC
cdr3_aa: CASSRSGLASEQFF

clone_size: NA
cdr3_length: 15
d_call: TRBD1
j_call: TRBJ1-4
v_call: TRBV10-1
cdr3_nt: TGCGCCAGCAGCTACTCTACAGGGGTCAATGAAAAACTGTTTTTT
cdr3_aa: CASSYSTGVNEKLFF

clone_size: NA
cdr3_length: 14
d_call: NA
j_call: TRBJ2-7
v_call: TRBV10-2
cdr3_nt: TGCGCCAGCATTCGGACAGCCAGCTCCTACGAGCAGTACTTC
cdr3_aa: CASIRTASSYEQYF

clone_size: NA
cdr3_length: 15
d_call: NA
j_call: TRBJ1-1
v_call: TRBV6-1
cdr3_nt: TGTGCCAGCAGTGAAGAGTCTTGGGGGCTGACTGAAGCTTTCTTT
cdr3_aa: CASSEESWGLTEAFF

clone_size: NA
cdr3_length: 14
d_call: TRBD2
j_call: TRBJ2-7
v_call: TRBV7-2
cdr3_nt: TGTGCCAGCAGCTCTCTAGCGGCCTGGGACGAGCAGTACTTC
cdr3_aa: CASSSLAAWDEQYF

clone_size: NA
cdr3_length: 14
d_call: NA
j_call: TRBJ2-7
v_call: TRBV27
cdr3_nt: TGTGCCAGCAGTCCTACTGGGTGGTATTACGAGCAGTACTTC
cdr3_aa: CASSPTGWYYEQYF

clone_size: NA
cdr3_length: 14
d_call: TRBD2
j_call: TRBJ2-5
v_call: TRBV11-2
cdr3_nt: TGTGCCAGCAGCTCTACGGGGGGACAAGAGACCCAGTACTTC
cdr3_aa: CASSSTGGQETQYF

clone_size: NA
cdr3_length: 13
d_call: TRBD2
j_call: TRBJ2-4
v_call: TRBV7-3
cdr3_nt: TGTGCCAGCAGCAGAGAGACGGGGGGCATTCAGTACTTC
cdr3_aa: CASSRETGGIQYF

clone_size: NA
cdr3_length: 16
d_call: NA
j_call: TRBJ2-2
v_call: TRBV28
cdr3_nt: TGTGCCAGCAAGGGGTTTCGGGGCGCGAACACCGGGGAGCTGTTTTTT
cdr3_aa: CASKGFRGANTGELFF

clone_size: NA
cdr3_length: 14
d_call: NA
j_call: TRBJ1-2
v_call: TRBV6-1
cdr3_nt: TGTGCCAGCAGGGGCGGACGGCAGCTTTATGGCTACACCTTC
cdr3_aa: CASRGGRQLYGYTF

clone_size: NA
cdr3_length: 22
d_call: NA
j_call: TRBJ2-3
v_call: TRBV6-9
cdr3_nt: TGTGCCAGCAGTTATTCTAAGTGGGCGACCAAATCGACCGCAGGAGCAACAGATACGCAGTATTTT
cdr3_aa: CASSYSKWATKSTAGATDTQYF

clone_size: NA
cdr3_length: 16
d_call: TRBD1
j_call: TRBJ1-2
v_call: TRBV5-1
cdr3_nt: TGCGCCAGCAGCGTAAACGCCGGGACAGGGCAGGGAGTCTACACCTTC
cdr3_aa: CASSVNAGTGQGVYTF

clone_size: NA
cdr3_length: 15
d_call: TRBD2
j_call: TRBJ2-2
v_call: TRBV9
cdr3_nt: TGTGCCAGCAGCCCTGGGACTAGCGGCACCGGGGAGCTGTTTTTT
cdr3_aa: CASSPGTSGTGELFF

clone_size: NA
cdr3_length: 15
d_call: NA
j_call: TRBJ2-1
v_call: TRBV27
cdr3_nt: TGTGCCAGCAACAAAATTCAGGGTAACGTTAATGAGCAGTTCTTC
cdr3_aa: CASNKIQGNVNEQFF

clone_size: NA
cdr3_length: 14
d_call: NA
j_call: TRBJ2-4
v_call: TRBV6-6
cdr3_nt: TGTGCCAGCAGTCAAGGGTTTCCGGCGGACATTCAGTACTTC
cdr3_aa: CASSQGFPADIQYF

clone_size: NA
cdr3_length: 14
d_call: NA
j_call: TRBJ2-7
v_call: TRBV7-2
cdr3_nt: TGTGCCAGCAGCCCAGGGGGGACAGCCTACGAGCAGTACTTC
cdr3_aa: CASSPGGTAYEQYF

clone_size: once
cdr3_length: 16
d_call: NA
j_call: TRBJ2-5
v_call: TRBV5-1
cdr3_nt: TGCGCCAGCAGCATAAACCGAGTTTCCCGGGAAGAGACCCAGTACTTC
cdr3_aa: CASSINRVSREETQYF

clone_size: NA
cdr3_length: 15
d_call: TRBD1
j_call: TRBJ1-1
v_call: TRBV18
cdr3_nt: TGTGCCAGCTCACAGACAGGGGCGGAGAACACTGAAGCTTTCTTT
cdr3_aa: CASSQTGAENTEAFF

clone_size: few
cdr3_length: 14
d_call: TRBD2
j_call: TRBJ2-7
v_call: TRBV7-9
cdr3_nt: TGTGCCAGCAGCTTAGGACTAGCGTACTACGAGCAGTACTTC
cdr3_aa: CASSLGLAYYEQYF